The entry that follows covers one T cell receptor beta chain sequence. Its cognate antigen has yet to be identified. Qualities for individual bases were not recorded, and no much larger clone is one base off. The immunoSEQ bias-controlled multiplex PCR was used to amplify TCRbeta CDR3 regions, which were then sequenced at high throughput. In the original analysis: CDR3 sequences were collapsed and filtered with the immunoSEQ vendor pipeline, and the abundance and frequency of each unique TCRbeta CDR3 were thereby quantified. Dominant CDR3 amino acid sequences were clustered with SARS-CoV-2-specific ImmuneCODE TCRbeta sequences by CD-HIT at a 90% global sequence identity threshold. Clones were classed as hyperexpanded at frequencies of 0.1 to 1 and as large at frequencies of 0.01 to 0.1. For the dominant clones, CDR3 amino acid sequences and V and J gene assignments were confirmed with MiXCR. The R stringdist package was used to calculate Levenshtein distances between the patient clonotypes and the ImmuneCODE hits. This is the immuneACCESS table as TCRdb keeps it, with only in-frame sequences that have V and J called. A part of the clones is gone; compared with another copy, unresolved V genes explain less than half, and the rest is unexplained. V, J and clone size derive from that table, while D and trimming were established from the DNA sequence. This sample lists around 7,000 clones; around 84% were detected once. The ten top clones hold about 19% of the sample.

This specimen belongs to a study of T cell repertoires in MIS-A myocarditis (dated by TCRdb to about 2022). CDR1 and CDR2 (LGHNT, FRNRAP) derive from the germline V gene. The junction carries 13 bases between V and J, which are trimmed by 6 bases and 5 bases respectively. The CDR3, cysteine through phenylalanine, is 13 amino acids long. Only the CDR3 DNA is retained, 39 bases long and in frame from the first base. The QIAamp DNA FFPE kit was used to extract genomic DNA from formalin-fixed paraffin-embedded autopsy tissue. The V and J segments used are TRBV12-5 and TRBJ1-1; the D region possibly corresponds to TRBD1 (5 bases align). The source material was right inferior lung lobe tissue obtained at autopsy. The source of this sequence is a man younger than 35 with fulminant myocarditis from multisystem inflammatory syndrome in adults (MIS-A) after COVID-19. The sequenced DNA is TGTGCTAGTGGGCCCGGGGGAGGAACTGAAGCTTTCTTT. Protein translation: CASGPGGGTEAFF.